The 13 T cell receptor beta chains listed next were all sequenced from one sample in a study of tumor-infiltrating lymphocytes in primary liver carcinoma. Total RNA (roughly 530 ng) served as template for TCR beta cDNA synthesis primed by a constant-region primer. Three rounds of nested multiplex PCR with slightly modified ARM-PCR produced TCR beta libraries. Primers for the first two PCR rounds were TRBV1-TRBV30 forward primers and a C-beta reverse primer (roughly 10 cycles per round). TCRdb processed the multiplex PCR reads anew with MiXCR; each CDR3 protein has one entry. The repertoire holds roughly 80,000 distinct CDR3 sequences, under 75% seen once, with about 28% in the top ten. Scientists recovered RNA and DNA together from approximately 20-30 mg of unsorted bulk tissue. Specimen: tumor-adjacent normal liver tissue. These receptors originate from a man aged 35 to 55 with primary liver carcinoma and hepatitis B virus infection.

Only a few counts were recorded for this clonotype. The CDR3 reads CASSQTVGDSGANVLTF. The CDR3 DNA is TGCGCCAGCAGCCAGACTGTCGGGGACTCTGGGGCCAACGTCCTGACTTTC. The chain couples TRBV4-1 to TRBJ2-6; weak D call: TRBD2 (5 bases). V lost 3 bases and J lost 0, with 12 bases in between. CDR1 is MGHRA, CDR2 YSYEKL, per germline. The CDR3 runs 17 residues.

With respect to this clonotype: Relative to the germline gene, one junction end is altered; a read error may explain this. The rearrangement uses TRBV5-4 and TRBJ1-6; the D gene is possibly TRBD1 (6 bases). The CDR3 totals 14 residues. Looked up from germline, CDR1 is SGHNT and CDR2 is YYREEE (reference sequence). The CDR3 nucleotides read TGTGCCAGCAGCATGTCCGGGGGCTATTCACCCCCCCACTTT. It encodes CASSMSGGYSPPHF.

As for this clonotype: Its ends do not fully match the called genes, so a read error is possible. V usage is TRBV29-1 and J usage is TRBJ2-2, with a possible D match to TRBD2 (5 bases). CDR1 is SQVTM, CDR2 ANQGSEA, per germline. CDR3 length equals 14 residues. CDR3 DNA sequence: TGCAGCGTTGGACTAACGGTAAACACCGGGAAGCTGTTTTTT. Encoded protein: CSVGLTVNTGKLFF.

This clonotype appeared a few times. The chain uses TRBV29-1 and TRBJ2-3; TRBD2 matches 9 bases. From germline, CDR1 is SQVTM and CDR2 ANQGSEA. This CDR3 has 15 amino acids. The V and J ends lost 4 bases and 1 base, in that order; junction bases with no gene match: 6. CDR3 DNA: TGCAGCGTTGGGCCCGCGGGGGGGCGCACAGATACGCAGTATTTT. It specifies CSVGPAGGRTDTQYF.

The chain has TRBV11-1 and TRBJ2-7; no firm D call. This CDR3 has 15 residues. In germline, CDR1 is SGHAT, CDR2 FQDESV (reference sequence). Trimming took 9 bases from V and 4 from J, leaving 22 bases between them. CDR3 nucleotide sequence: TGTGCCAGTAGCATAGTGGTAGCTGACCCGTACGAGCAGTACTTC. This gives the protein CASSIVVADPYEQYF.

As regards this clonotype: A much more abundant neighbour one base away suggests this may be a read error. The genes are TRBV5-1 and TRBJ2-7; the match to TRBD2 covers 7 bases. The CDR3 loop spans 15 amino acids. The junction had 14 bases not matched to a gene; V was cut back by 4 bases and J by 7 bases. CDR1 and CDR2 from the germline V gene are SGHRS and YFSETQ. In nucleotides, the CDR3 is TGCGCCAGCAGCCCGCGGGGGAGCTCCTACAATGAGCAGTACTTC. Residues: CASSPRGSSYNEQYF.

This sequence joins TRBV28 and TRBJ2-3; 8 positions match TRBD1. Losses at the gene ends were 5 bases for V and 4 bases for J; bases not matched to a gene: 14. The CDR3 loop spans 17 amino acids. The germline CDR1 and CDR2 sequences are MDHEN and SYDVKM. CDR3 DNA sequence: TGTGCCAGCAGTCACCCAGGGGGCGGGATGGCCTCAGATACGCAGTATTTT. Translated, it gives CASSHPGGGMASDTQYF.

Worth noting for this clonotype: Since a much larger clone is just one base distant, this may be a read error. This chain uses TRBV9 with TRBJ2-7; D unresolved. The V end lost 4 bases, the J end lost 5 bases, and 16 bases lay between the germline ends. The CDR3 is 14 residues long. Looked up from germline, CDR1 is SGDLS and CDR2 is YYNGEE. The CDR3 nucleotides read TGTGCCAGCAGCCGAGAGGTGGGTTCCCACGAGCAGTACTTC. As protein: CASSREVGSHEQYF.

On this clonotype itself: A read error may produce the germline difference seen at one junction end. The chain joins TRBV6-5 to TRBJ2-1; D perhaps matches TRBD2 (5 bases). From germline, CDR1 is MNHEY and CDR2 SVGAGI. The CDR3 runs 13 residues. CDR3 in amino acids: CASRQRSYIEQFF. CDR3 bases: TGTGCCAGCAGACAGCGGAGTTACATTGAGCAGTTCTTC.

This clonotype showed up just once. This may stem from a read error, because a much larger clone lies one nucleotide away. This rearrangement joins TRBV5-6 to TRBJ2-1, with D possibly being TRBD2 (5 bases). Germline CDR1 is SGHDT and CDR2 is YYEEEE. This CDR3 is built from 13 residues. In DNA form, the CDR3 reads TGTGCCAACACCGGAGGACCGAACAATGAGCTGTTCTTC. Translating gives CANTGGPNNELFF.

In its sample, this clonotype was seen a few times. V and J are TRBV9 and TRBJ2-1; 11 bases are shared with TRBD2. With V trimmed by 0 bases and J by 10 bases, 9 bases remained unmatched. Germline-derived CDR1 and CDR2 are SGDLS and YYNGEE. There are 16 residues in the CDR3. CDR3 protein: CASSVAGGLAGGEQFF. The CDR3 nucleotides read TGTGCCAGCAGCGTAGCGGGCGGCCTAGCGGGAGGCGAGCAGTTCTTC.

This clonotype was seen a few times. An end of the junction differs from the germline gene, which may be a read error. This chain uses TRBV29-1 with TRBJ2-1, with D perhaps TRBD1 or TRBD2 (7 bases each). This CDR3 has 14 residues. Germline lookup yields CDR1 SQVTM and CDR2 ANQGSEA. Here the CDR3 DNA reads TGCAGCGTTCAGGGGGGGAGCAACGACAATGAGCGGTTCTTC. Residues: CSVQGGSNDNERFF.

For this clonotype: Without the conserved terminal phenylalanine or tryptophan, this CDR3 likely stems from a read error. V usage is TRBV11-3 and J usage is TRBJ2-2, with D possibly called TRBD1 or TRBD2 (5 bases each). The CDR3 covers 16 residues. Germline V gene data show CDR1 as SGHNT and CDR2 as YENEEA. CDR3 DNA sequence: TGTGCCAGCAGATTAGGGGTGTCTCGGGGCACCGGGGAGCTGTTTTCT. It codes for CASRLGVSRGTGELFS.